Listed below are T cell receptor beta chains from one sample, sequenced in a study of graft-versus-host responses after intestinal transplantation. These receptors lack a known antigen. The table came from immunoSEQ multiplex PCR; TCRdb's copy has only in-frame clones and leaves some out. Of tens of thousands of clones in the sample, over 75% were seen once. Sequenced material: unstimulated CD4+ T cells sorted from spleen or lymph node cells, taken before transplant. Receptors were obtained from a human donor who was the organ donor for an intestinal transplant. Each CDR3 is given with its conserved first and last residue. A D gene is named only where the DNA matches it firmly. Clone sizes are given selectively: once, few, many, or a class where the clone is expanded.

>TRBJ1-2|-|TRBV28|-
CASTISRGGYTF
TGTGCCAGCACTATATCCCGGGGTGGCTACACCTTC
>TRBJ2-5|-|TRBV7-9|-
CASSFQETQYF
TGTGCCAGCAGCTTTCAGGAGACCCAGTACTTC
>TRBJ2-3|-|TRBV19|-
CASRASQGNSLDTQYF
TGTGCCAGTAGAGCAAGTCAGGGGAACAGCCTAGATACGCAGTATTTT
>TRBJ1-2|-|TRBV6-5|-
CASSSPGVNYGYTF
TGTGCCAGCAGCTCACCAGGGGTTAACTATGGCTACACCTTC
>TRBJ1-6|TRBD1|TRBV6-5|-
CASRLGQGVYTLHF
TGTGCCAGCAGACTCGGACAGGGGGTTTATACCCTCCACTTT
>TRBJ2-1|TRBD1|TRBV15|-
CATSGSRDRERNEQFF
TGTGCCACCAGCGGGAGCCGGGACAGGGAGAGGAATGAGCAGTTCTTC
>TRBJ2-1|-|TRBV4-2|-
CASSQLGLRNNEQFF
TGTGCCAGCAGCCAACTAGGCCTCCGCAACAATGAGCAGTTCTTC
>TRBJ2-4|-|TRBV7-8|-
CASSQDRLAKNIQYF
TGTGCCAGCAGCCAAGACAGACTAGCCAAAAACATTCAGTACTTC
>TRBJ1-2|-|TRBV5-4|-
CASSLKGQSDRNF
TGTGCCAGCAGCTTGAAAGGACAGAGTGACAGGAACTTC
>TRBJ1-4|TRBD1|TRBV29-1|-
CSVLTGGVGEKLFF
TGCAGCGTTCTTACAGGGGGCGTAGGTGAAAAACTGTTTTTT
>TRBJ2-4|-|TRBV7-8|-
CASSFSPENIQYF
TGTGCCAGCAGCTTCTCCCCAGAAAACATTCAGTACTTC
>TRBJ2-1|TRBD2|TRBV4-2|-
CASSQGAPGLAGYNEQFF
TGTGCCAGCAGCCAAGGGGCACCAGGACTAGCGGGCTACAATGAGCAGTTCTTC
>TRBJ2-5|-|TRBV10-3|-
CAISASQETQYF
TGTGCCATCAGTGCCAGCCAAGAGACCCAGTACTTC
>TRBJ2-1|-|TRBV27|-
CASSPRQASYNEQFF
TGTGCCAGCAGTCCCCGACAGGCTTCATACAATGAGCAGTTCTTC
>TRBJ1-3|TRBD1|TRBV2|-
CASSDTRTGRMGNTIYF
TGTGCCAGCAGTGATACCCGGACAGGGCGGATGGGAAACACCATATATTTT
>TRBJ2-2|TRBD2|TRBV28|-
CASNRGGPSGELFF
TGTGCCAGCAATCGGGGGGGCCCGTCCGGGGAGCTGTTTTTT
>TRBJ1-4|-|TRBV6-5|-
CASSLGGAANEKLFF
TGTGCCAGCAGTCTGGGCGGGGCCGCTAATGAAAAACTGTTTTTT
>TRBJ1-5|TRBD1|TRBV15|-
CATSRPTGGTNQPQHF
TGTGCCACCAGCAGACCTACAGGGGGAACTAATCAGCCCCAGCATTTT
>TRBJ2-1|TRBD1|TRBV6-5|-
CASSYSQGALNEQFF
TGTGCCAGCAGTTACTCACAGGGGGCGCTTAATGAGCAGTTCTTC
>TRBJ2-2|-|TRBV30|-
CAWSVKSSAGELFF
TGTGCCTGGAGTGTTAAGTCATCGGCCGGGGAGCTGTTTTTT
>TRBJ2-1|TRBD2|TRBV5-1|-
CASSFSGVSSYNEQFF
TGCGCCAGCAGCTTTAGCGGGGTGAGCTCCTACAATGAGCAGTTCTTC
>TRBJ2-5|-|TRBV28|once
CASSPPSLAQETQYF
TGTGCCAGCAGTCCCCCGTCACTAGCCCAAGAGACCCAGTACTTC
>TRBJ1-3|-|TRBV28|few
CASSFSRGMGNTIYF
TGTGCCAGCAGTTTCTCCCGGGGGATGGGAAACACCATATATTTT
>TRBJ2-5|TRBD2|TRBV7-8|-
CASSLTSGGVWETQYF
TGTGCCAGCAGCTTAACTAGCGGGGGGGTTTGGGAGACCCAGTACTTC
>TRBJ2-3|-|TRBV5-4|-
CASSLAKRLGRSTDTQYF
TGTGCCAGCAGCTTGGCCAAGCGACTAGGGCGGAGCACAGATACGCAGTATTTT
>TRBJ1-1|-|TRBV5-1|-
CASSLDSQITEAFF
TGCGCCAGCAGCTTGGACAGTCAAATCACTGAAGCTTTCTTT
>TRBJ2-1|TRBD2|TRBV7-3|-
CASSPHPAGGPVRNEQFF
TGTGCCAGCAGCCCCCACCCAGCGGGGGGGCCGGTGAGGAATGAGCAGTTCTTC
>TRBJ1-4|-|TRBV28|-
CATRLGGAAGEKLFF
TGTGCGACCCGACTGGGTGGGGCAGCAGGTGAAAAACTGTTTTTT
>TRBJ2-2|-|TRBV9|-
CASSPTAAGELFF
TGTGCCAGCAGCCCGACCGCGGCCGGGGAGCTGTTTTTT
>TRBJ1-6|-|TRBV5-8|-
CASSPGRGFSPLHF
TGTGCCAGCAGCCCCGGGAGGGGATTCTCACCCCTCCACTTT
>TRBJ1-1|-|TRBV29-1|-
CSGGGSTEAFF
TGCAGCGGAGGGGGAAGCACTGAAGCTTTCTTT
>TRBJ2-3|-|TRBV19|-
CASSINWGSADTQYF
TGTGCCAGTAGTATTAACTGGGGTAGCGCAGATACGCAGTATTTT
>TRBJ2-2|TRBD2|TRBV4-1|-
CASSHRSGGAFTGELFF
TGCGCCAGCAGCCACCGAAGCGGGGGGGCCTTCACCGGGGAGCTGTTTTTT
>TRBJ2-1|-|TRBV6-5|-
CASSPRGSTSNEQFF
TGTGCCAGCAGCCCTCGGGGGAGCACCTCCAATGAGCAGTTCTTC
>TRBJ2-2|TRBD2|TRBV5-4|-
CASSLGWASGGSRTGELFF
TGTGCCAGCAGCTTGGGGTGGGCTAGCGGGGGGAGTCGCACCGGGGAGCTGTTTTTT
>TRBJ2-2|TRBD1|TRBV28|-
CASRTQGAGTGELFF
TGTGCCAGCAGAACACAGGGGGCCGGCACCGGGGAGCTGTTTTTT
>TRBJ1-2|-|TRBV18|-
CASSLHQGDYGYTF
TGTGCCAGCTCACTTCATCAGGGCGACTATGGCTACACCTTC